This section outlines one T cell receptor beta chain sequence together with its context. V was pared by 3 bases and J by 1 base, with 9 bases between. CDR1 and CDR2 from the germline V gene are LNHDA and SQIVND (reference sequence). This CDR3 has 14 amino acids. Generated by immunoSEQ multiplex PCR, the TCRdb table keeps only in-frame clones and is missing some. The table includes about 5,100 clones, more than 60% detected once. The data stem from a study of tissue T cells after allogeneic stem cell transplantation. The V call is TRBV19, the J call TRBJ1-1; possible D gene TRBD1, 5 bases. The receptor's source is a female donor of 60 years or more with lung cancer. Sequenced material: tissue from the colon, taken at autopsy. CDR3 DNA: TGTGCCAGTAGTATCAGGCAGGGGAACACTGAAGCTTTCTTT. This gives the protein CASSIRQGNTEAFF.